This TCR beta chain was captured by sequencing in a study of cytomegalovirus exposure and HLA in healthy donors. About the study: HLA-typed donors were the source of roughly 85 million unique TCRs held in an early data release. Within the Caucasian-associated ancestry cluster were roughly 79% of the approximately 400 genotyped donors. Study observations and caveats: Cytomegalovirus association was assigned to more than 150 TCR beta chains.

The ends were cut back, 8 bases at V and 3 bases at J, with 16 bases in the middle. CDR1 SGHTA and CDR2 FQGNSA come from the germline V gene. This CDR3 comprises 14 residues. On this clone: Its antigen is as yet unknown.

The PCR had 60 Vbeta and 13 Jbeta primers. Some clones are missing from TCRdb's copy, which holds only in-frame ones; the method was immunoSEQ multiplex PCR. The table includes roughly 110,000 clones, approximately 80% detected once. The receptor was isolated from a female donor in good health and CMV-seronegative. The genes are TRBV7-2 and TRBJ2-5; D might be TRBD2 (6 bases). Sequenced material: PBMCs. CDR3 coding DNA: TGTGCCAGCGAGACTGGAGGGCGAAAAGAGACCCAGTACTTC. Translation: CASETGGRKETQYF.